The entry below describes one T cell receptor (beta chain). Its antigen is unknown. The sample originates from a study of blood T cells in healthy people across ages. Findings of the study overall: More naive CD4+ cells and higher diversity were found in long-lived than in aged donors. There was a strong correlation between TCR beta diversity and naive T cell percentage.

Using a J-beta primer mix together with a sample-barcoded 5' primer, a second PCR was run for about 7 to 12 cycles. Every sample produced at least 2.5 million CDR3-containing paired-end reads. Each CDR3 protein is one row after TCRdb ran MiXCR on the 5' RACE reads. The table records fewer than 1,000,000 distinct CDR3 sequences, less than 60% of them present only once. Every sample gave at least 5 micrograms of total RNA when it was extracted. V was cut by 2 bases and J by 5 bases, with 16 bases left in between. CDR1 and CDR2 (germline): SEHNR, FQNEAQ (reference sequence). The CDR3 has 15 residues. The source is a man older than 75 in good health. V usage is TRBV7-9 and J usage is TRBJ2-7; D is possibly TRBD1 (5 bases). The sequenced sample consisted of blood. CDR3 loop: CASSLSPGASHEQYF. For the CDR3, the DNA is TGTGCCAGCAGCTTATCTCCTGGGGCCAGCCACGAGCAGTACTTC.